Presented here are 4 T cell receptor beta chains from one specimen sequenced in a study of shared clonotypes between healthy human individuals (dated by TCRdb to the early 2020s). For the CD8 naive samples, CD45RO-negative cells were positively selected for CCR7, yielding a CD45RA+CCR7+ population from which TemRA cells were excluded. The method was the immunoSEQ multiplex PCR assay. The immuneACCESS repertoire file appears here via TCRdb, limited to in-frame rearrangements. These files lack a portion of the clones; in checked studies, under half of the deficit traces to unresolved V genes, and the cause of the others is not known. The sample contains nearly 2 million clones, over 85% of them found a single time. Of the sample, 0.9% to 1.5% falls within the top ten clones. Sample: naive CD8+ T cells sorted from blood. The meaning of the sample's cell subset or site label: CD45RA+CCR7+. Receptors originate from a man aged 18 to 30 in good health.

The rearrangement links TRBV9 to TRBJ1-1; D is possibly TRBD1 (5 bases). The CDR3 consists of 15 residues. Looked up from germline, CDR1 is SGDLS and CDR2 is YYNGEE. V lost 3 bases and J lost 12, with 24 bases in between. CDR3 coding DNA: TGTGCCAGCAGCGCCGGAGGGCAGGGTACAACTCGATCTTTCTTT. Its translation is CASSAGGQGTTRSFF.

The chain joins TRBV6-6 to TRBJ2-5; the match to TRBD1 covers 8 bases. The CDR3 spans 15 residues. Germline loops: CDR1 MNHNY, CDR2 SVGAGI (reference sequence). With 3 bases clipped from V and 5 bases from J, the junction kept 8 bases outside the gene matches. Here the CDR3 DNA reads TGTGCCAGCAGTTATTGGCAGGGGGCGCAGGAGACCCAGTACTTC. Its translation: CASSYWQGAQETQYF.

This clone has just one count. V usage is TRBV5-1 and J usage is TRBJ2-7; D is perhaps TRBD1 (5 bases). In germline, CDR1 is SGHRS, CDR2 YFSETQ. The ends were cut back, 0 bases at V and 5 bases at J, with 15 bases in the middle. The CDR3 extends over 15 amino acids. Here the CDR3 reads CASSLGSAQGNEQYF. CDR3 DNA sequence: TGCGCCAGCAGCTTGGGATCCGCTCAGGGAAACGAGCAGTACTTC.

The chain has TRBV27 and TRBJ1-4; D gene ambiguous. Deletions cut 3 bases from V and 7 bases from J, with 15 bases between. Germline CDR1 is MNHEY and CDR2 is SMNVEV (reference sequence). The CDR3 is made up of 15 amino acids. The CDR3 sequence: CASSLGTVRGEKLFF. CDR3 bases: TGTGCCAGCAGTTTGGGCACAGTTAGAGGTGAAAAACTGTTTTTT.